The source of this T cell receptor (beta chain) is a study of spatial heterogeneity in lung cancer. Each CDR3 protein is one row after TCRdb ran MiXCR on the 5' RACE reads. The sample contains tens of thousands of distinct CDR3 sequences, roughly 12% of which appear only once. The table lists this clonotype with a few counts. This CDR3 region has 13 residues. The V and J ends lost 10 bases and 0 bases, in that order; junction bases with no gene match: 6. Regarding time point: sample taken at primary tumor resection. Untreated early-stage non-small cell lung cancer patients, 65 to 90 in total, were the donors.

This sequence was found in a male donor with early-stage non-small cell lung cancer. The genes are TRBV12-3 or TRBV12-4 and TRBJ2-7, with 7 bases that match TRBD1. The starting material was PBMCs, obtained at surgery. The CDR3 is CATRDSISYEQYF. The CDR3, as DNA: TGTGCCACCCGGGACAGCATCTCCTACGAGCAGTACTTC.